What follows are 13 T cell receptor beta chains derived from one specimen sequenced in a study of OX40 agonist ivuxolimab in advanced cancers. The assay was immunoSEQ multiplex PCR, and TCRdb's table has in-frame clones only and misses some. The profile shows approximately 96,000 clones, less than 95% of them singletons. The source was CD4+ or CD8+ T cells sorted from blood, collected in a trial of the OX40 agonist ivuxolimab. The receptors derive from an adult with an advanced solid tumor such as melanoma, head and neck, liver or kidney cancer.

The chain employs TRBV10-1 and TRBJ2-1; TRBD2 aligns across 10 bases. This CDR3 has 15 amino acids. Germline V gene data show CDR1 as WNHNN and CDR2 as SYGVQD (reference sequence). Trimming removed 4 bases from V and 5 bases from J; junction bases left unmatched: 5. CDR3 region: CASSGLAGTNNEQFF. For the CDR3, the DNA is TGCGCCAGCAGTGGACTAGCGGGTACAAACAATGAGCAGTTCTTC.

This chain joins TRBV28 and TRBJ2-7; 7 bases map to TRBD1. CDR1 and CDR2 from the germline V gene are MDHEN and SYDVKM. The J segment lost 5 bases and the V segment lost 6 bases, leaving 7 bases of the junction unmatched. This CDR3 is built from 13 residues. CDR3 sequence reads: CASSLDRAHEQYF. The DNA for the CDR3 is TGTGCCAGCAGCCTTGACAGGGCACACGAGCAGTACTTC.

The chain links TRBV9 to TRBJ2-2, with TRBD2 identical over 7 bases. The germline gives CDR1 SGDLS, CDR2 YYNGEE. V dropped 0 bases and J dropped 2; count of bases not matched to a gene: 4. The CDR3 is 16 amino acids. As DNA, the CDR3 is TGTGCCAGCAGCGTAGGTCTAGCGGCCAACACCGGGGAGCTGTTTTTT. Amino acid sequence: CASSVGLAANTGELFF. Full variable domain (outside the CDR3, taken from reference TRBV9 and TRBJ2-2): DSGVTQTPKHLITATGQRVTLRCSPRSGDLSVYWYQQSLDQGLQFLIQYYNGEERAKGNILERFSAQQFPDLHSELNLSSLELGDSALYFCASSVGLAANTGELFFGEGSRLTVL.

This chain uses TRBV10-2 with TRBJ2-4, with 7 nucleotides matching TRBD2. The CDR3 runs to 15 residues. V was clipped by 6 bases and J by 8 bases; unmatched bases: 13. Germline CDR1 is WSHSY and CDR2 is SAAADI. CDR3 protein: CASRGLADPSDIQYF. As DNA, the CDR3 is TGCGCCAGCAGGGGGCTAGCGGACCCCTCGGACATTCAGTACTTC.

The chain has TRBV30 and TRBJ2-7; 12 bases fit TRBD2. After removal of 4 bases from V and 9 bases from J, the junction contained 7 bases not matched to a gene. The germline V gene has CDR1 GTSNPN and CDR2 SVGIG (reference sequence). The CDR3 has 13 amino acids. CDR3 residues: CAWMRASGRVQYF. As DNA, the CDR3 is TGTGCCTGGATGCGGGCTAGCGGGAGGGTGCAGTACTTC.

The chain recombines TRBV27 with TRBJ2-2; the D gene is possibly TRBD1 (6 bases). Germline values: CDR1 MNHEY, CDR2 SMNVEV (reference sequence). This CDR3 has 14 amino acids. With 5 bases removed from V and 3 bases from J, the gap between germline ends came to 10 bases. Here the CDR3 reads CASSTYRDTGELFF. The CDR3 nucleotides read TGTGCCAGCAGTACATACAGGGACACCGGGGAGCTGTTTTTT.

This clone showed up just once. The chain uses TRBV10-3 and TRBJ1-6, with 9 bases fitting TRBD1. J was trimmed by 4 bases and V by 4 bases; bases with no gene match: 2. The CDR3 loop spans 15 amino acids. Germline V CDR1 and CDR2: ENHRY, SYGVKD. This CDR3 is CAISVGTGYNSPLHF. CDR3 in DNA: TGTGCCATCAGTGTTGGGACAGGGTATAATTCACCCCTCCACTTT.

This clone was found once. Other DNA sequences within the sample encode an identical CDR3. The V call is TRBV2, the J call TRBJ2-5; perhaps TRBD2 as D (6 bases). The CDR3 sequence is 16 residues long. CDR1 SNHLY and CDR2 FYNNEI come from the germline V gene. V lost 8 bases and J 0 bases, leaving 19 bases between the germline ends. The CDR3 region has the DNA TGTGCCAGCGGGGGACTGGCGGGGTGGTACCAAGAGACCCAGTACTTC. It yields the protein CASGGLAGWYQETQYF.

The CDR3 DNA reads TGTGCCTGGAGTGTTGGGAGTAGCACAGATACGCAGTATTTT. This codes for CAWSVGSSTDTQYF. The chain combines TRBV30 with TRBJ2-3, with a tentative D call TRBD2 (5 bases). The CDR3 has 14 amino acids. Trimming left V 0 bases short and J 0 bases short, with 7 bases between. Germline V lookup: CDR1 GTSNPN, CDR2 SVGIG (reference sequence).

The chain combines TRBV5-4 with TRBJ2-3; D gene ambiguous. Germline CDR1 SGHNT, CDR2 YYREEE (reference sequence). This CDR3 comprises 18 residues. With 2 bases removed from V and 0 bases from J, the gap between germline ends came to 19 bases. The CDR3 DNA follows: TGTGCCAGCAGCTTCGGGTCCATCGGCGGATTTAGCACAGATACGCAGTATTTT. Residues: CASSFGSIGGFSTDTQYF.

Comment on this clone: Germline is not matched at one junction end, which may reflect a read error. The J gene is TRBJ2-7, the V gene TRBV6-6; 7 bases align to TRBD1. The CDR3 spans 15 residues. Germline V CDR1 and CDR2: MNHNY, SVGAGI (reference sequence). CDR3 in DNA: TGTACCAGCAGCGCAGACCACAGGGGCTCCTACGAGCAGTACTTC. Its translation is CTSSADHRGSYEQYF.

The chain combines TRBV7-6 with TRBJ2-2; D gene unclear. V lost 1 base to trimming and J lost 0 bases, with 9 bases between them. The CDR3 has 16 amino acids. Per germline, CDR1 SGHVS and CDR2 FNYEAQ. CDR3 nucleotide sequence: TGTGCCAGCAGCTTAGATCGACCAGCGAACACCGGGGAGCTGTTTTTT. As protein: CASSLDRPANTGELFF.

The chain couples TRBV29-1 to TRBJ2-7; perhaps TRBD2 as D (6 bases). The CDR3 spans 13 residues. Trimming shortened V by 6 bases and J by 4 bases, and 16 bases separated the two germline ends. The germline V gene encodes CDR1 SQVTM and CDR2 ANQGSEA. CDR3: CSVGGPGGYEQYF. The CDR3 bases are TGCAGCGTGGGGGGACCGGGCGGTTACGAGCAGTACTTC.